Below, one T cell receptor beta chain is given with its context. Its antigen remains unidentified. This record comes from a study of T cell repertoires in cytomegalovirus infection. Whole-study context: TCR beta signatures that were public indicated CMV infection and matching HLA type.

Overall study findings and caveats: Summed frequency of shared TCR beta families picked out CMV carriers who also had the relevant HLA. The response measured ex vivo was dominated by TCR beta clonotypes (HLA-C-restricted and CMV-specific).

TCRdb recomputed calls from the reads with MiXCR, one row per CDR3 protein. The sample holds some 440,000 distinct CDR3 sequences; around 32% are singletons and the top ten take around 15%. The V and J ends lost 3 bases and 1 base, in that order; junction bases with no gene match: 6. The CDR3 covers 15 residues. CDR1 is DFQATT, CDR2 SNEGSKA, per germline (reference sequence). Sequencing used PBMCs. This chain connects TRBV20-1 to TRBJ2-7; 10 bases align to TRBD2. This TCR was sampled from a human donor in good health (CMV status not recorded). Some clones in this sample may be carry-over from other donors' samples. The CDR3 nucleotides read TGCAGTGCTAGCAATAGCGGGGGGTCTTCCTACGAGCAGTACTTC. Translation gives CSASNSGGSSYEQYF.